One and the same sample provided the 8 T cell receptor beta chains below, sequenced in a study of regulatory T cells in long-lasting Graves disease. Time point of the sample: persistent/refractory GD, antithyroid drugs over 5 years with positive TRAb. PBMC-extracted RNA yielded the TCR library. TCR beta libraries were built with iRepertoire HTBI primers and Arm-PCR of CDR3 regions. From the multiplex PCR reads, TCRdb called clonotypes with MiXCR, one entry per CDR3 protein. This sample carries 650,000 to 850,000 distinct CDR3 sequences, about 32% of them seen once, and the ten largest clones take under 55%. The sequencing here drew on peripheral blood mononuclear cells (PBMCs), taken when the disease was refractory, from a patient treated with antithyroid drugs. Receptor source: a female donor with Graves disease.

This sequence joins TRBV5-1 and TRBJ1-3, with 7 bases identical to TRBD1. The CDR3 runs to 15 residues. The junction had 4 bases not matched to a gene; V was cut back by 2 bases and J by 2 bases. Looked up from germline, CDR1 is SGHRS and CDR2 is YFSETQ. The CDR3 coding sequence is TGCGCCAGCAGCTTAGACAGGGTTGCTGGAAACACCATATATTTT. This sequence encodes CASSLDRVAGNTIYF.

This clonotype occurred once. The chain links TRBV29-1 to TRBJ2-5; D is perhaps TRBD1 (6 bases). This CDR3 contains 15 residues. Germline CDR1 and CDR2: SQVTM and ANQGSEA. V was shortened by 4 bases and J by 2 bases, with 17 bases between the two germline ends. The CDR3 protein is CSVVPNDGQQETQYF. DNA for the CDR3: TGCAGCGTTGTCCCCAATGATGGACAGCAAGAGACCCAGTACTTC.

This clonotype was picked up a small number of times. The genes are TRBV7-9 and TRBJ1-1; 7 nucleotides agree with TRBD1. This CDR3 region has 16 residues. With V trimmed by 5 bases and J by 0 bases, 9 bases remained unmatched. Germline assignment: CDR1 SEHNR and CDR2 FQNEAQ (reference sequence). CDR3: CASSPTGRAMNTEAFF. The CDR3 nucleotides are TGTGCCAGCAGCCCGACAGGGAGGGCCATGAACACTGAAGCTTTCTTT.

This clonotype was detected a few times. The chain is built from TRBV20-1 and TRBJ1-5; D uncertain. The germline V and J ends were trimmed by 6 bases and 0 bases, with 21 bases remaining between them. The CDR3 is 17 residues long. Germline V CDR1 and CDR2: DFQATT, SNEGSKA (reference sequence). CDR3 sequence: CSASEGTTLYSNQPQHF. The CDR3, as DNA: TGCAGTGCCTCGGAGGGCACAACCCTGTATAGCAATCAGCCCCAGCATTTT.

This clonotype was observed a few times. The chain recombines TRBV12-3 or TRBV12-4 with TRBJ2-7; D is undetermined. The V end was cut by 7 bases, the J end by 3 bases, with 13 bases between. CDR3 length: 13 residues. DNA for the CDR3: TGTGCCAGCAAGTCCGGGCCTATCTACGAGCAGTACTTC. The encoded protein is CASKSGPIYEQYF.

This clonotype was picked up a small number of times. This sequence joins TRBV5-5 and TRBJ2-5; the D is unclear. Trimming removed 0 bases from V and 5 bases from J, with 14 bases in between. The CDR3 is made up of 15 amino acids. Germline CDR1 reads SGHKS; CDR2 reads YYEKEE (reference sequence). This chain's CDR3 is CASSLGPSTRETQYF. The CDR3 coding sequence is TGTGCCAGCAGCTTGGGACCCTCGACCCGGGAGACCCAGTACTTC.

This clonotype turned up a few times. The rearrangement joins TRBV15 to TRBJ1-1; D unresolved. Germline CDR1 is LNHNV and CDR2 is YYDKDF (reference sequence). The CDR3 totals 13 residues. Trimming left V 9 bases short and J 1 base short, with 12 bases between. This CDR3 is CATGPGGNTEAFF. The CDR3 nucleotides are TGTGCCACTGGCCCCGGCGGGAACACTGAAGCTTTCTTT.

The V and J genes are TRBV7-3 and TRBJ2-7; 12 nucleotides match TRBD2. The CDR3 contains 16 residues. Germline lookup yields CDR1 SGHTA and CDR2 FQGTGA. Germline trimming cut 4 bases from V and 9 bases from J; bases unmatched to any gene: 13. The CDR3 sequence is CASSYRLAGVAIGQYF. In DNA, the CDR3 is TGTGCCAGCAGCTACCGACTAGCGGGAGTGGCTATCGGGCAGTACTTC.